This T cell receptor beta chain originates from a study of blood T cell repertoires in COVID-19. The overall study: The cDNA or gDNA used as material had been derived from T cells, B-cell-depleted T cells, or PBMCs.

The CDR3 covers 13 residues. Trimming took off 2 bases at V and 11 bases at J, with 10 bases between the two ends. Germline V gene lookup returns CDR1 SEHNR and CDR2 FQNEAQ (reference sequence). Clones were read by immunoSEQ multiplex PCR, and TCRdb kept only the in-frame ones, dropping some. Of roughly 230,000 clones listed, 65% to 85% were seen once; the top ten hold approximately 4%. Sequencing used peripheral blood. The TCR originated in a man aged 45-60 years with active or convalescent COVID-19. The genes are TRBV7-9 and TRBJ1-6; D may be TRBD1 (6 bases). The CDR3 spells CASSLPGTTPLHF. The DNA for the CDR3 is TGTGCCAGCAGCTTACCCGGGACAACACCCCTCCACTTT.